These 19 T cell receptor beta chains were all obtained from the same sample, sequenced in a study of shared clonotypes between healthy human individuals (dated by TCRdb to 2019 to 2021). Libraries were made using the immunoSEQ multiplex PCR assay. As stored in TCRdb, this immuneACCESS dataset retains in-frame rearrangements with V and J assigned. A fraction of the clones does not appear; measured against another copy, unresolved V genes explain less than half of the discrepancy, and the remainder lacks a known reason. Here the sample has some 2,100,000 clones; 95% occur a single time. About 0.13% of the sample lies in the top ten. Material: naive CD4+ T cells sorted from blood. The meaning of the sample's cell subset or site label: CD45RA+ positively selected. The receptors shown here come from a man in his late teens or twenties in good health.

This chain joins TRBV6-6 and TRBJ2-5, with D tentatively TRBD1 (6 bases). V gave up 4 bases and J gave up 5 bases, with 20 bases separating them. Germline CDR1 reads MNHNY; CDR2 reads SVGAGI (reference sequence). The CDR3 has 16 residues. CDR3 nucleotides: TGTGCCAGCAGTTTACTCCTGCAGGGACATTGGGAGACCCAGTACTTC. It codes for CASSLLLQGHWETQYF.

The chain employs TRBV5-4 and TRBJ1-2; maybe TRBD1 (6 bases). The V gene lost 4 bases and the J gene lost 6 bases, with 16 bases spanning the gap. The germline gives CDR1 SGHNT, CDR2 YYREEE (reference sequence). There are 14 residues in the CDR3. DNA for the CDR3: TGTGCCAGCAGCCCAAGACAGGCCACCGATGGCTACACCTTC. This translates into CASSPRQATDGYTF.

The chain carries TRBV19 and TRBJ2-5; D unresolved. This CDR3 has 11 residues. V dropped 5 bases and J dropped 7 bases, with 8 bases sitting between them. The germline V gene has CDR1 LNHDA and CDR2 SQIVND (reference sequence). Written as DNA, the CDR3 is TGTGCCAGTAGTTCGCCAGGGACCCAGTACTTC. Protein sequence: CASSSPGTQYF.

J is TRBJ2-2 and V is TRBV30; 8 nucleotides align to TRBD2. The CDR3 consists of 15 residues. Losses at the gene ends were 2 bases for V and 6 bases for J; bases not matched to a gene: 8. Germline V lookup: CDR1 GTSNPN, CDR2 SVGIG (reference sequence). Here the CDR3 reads CAWSTAGGYPGELFF. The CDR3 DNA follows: TGTGCCTGGAGTACGGCGGGGGGTTACCCCGGGGAGCTGTTTTTT.

CDR3 nucleotides: TGTGCCAGCACCAATCGCCGGGACAGGGAGATTTACGAGCAGTACTTC. The encoded protein is CASTNRRDREIYEQYF. The chain joins TRBV6-6 to TRBJ2-7; 9 positions match TRBD1. J lost 4 bases, V lost 7 bases, and 14 bases had no gene match. From germline, CDR1 is MNHNY and CDR2 SVGAGI (reference sequence). The length of the CDR3 is 16 residues.

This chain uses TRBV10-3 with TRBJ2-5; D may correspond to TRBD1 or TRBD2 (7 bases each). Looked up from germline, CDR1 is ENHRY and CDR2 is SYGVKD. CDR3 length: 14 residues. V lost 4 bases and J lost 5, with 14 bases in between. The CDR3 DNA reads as TGTGCCATCAGTGGTACAGGGGAGGGGGAGACCCAGTACTTC. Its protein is CAISGTGEGETQYF.

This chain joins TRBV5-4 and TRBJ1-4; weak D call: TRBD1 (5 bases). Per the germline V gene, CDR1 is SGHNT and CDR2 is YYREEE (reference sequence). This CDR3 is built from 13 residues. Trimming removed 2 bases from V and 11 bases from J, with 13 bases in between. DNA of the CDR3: TGTGCCAGCAGCTTTGGGACCCTCGGGAAACTGTTTTTT. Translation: CASSFGTLGKLFF.

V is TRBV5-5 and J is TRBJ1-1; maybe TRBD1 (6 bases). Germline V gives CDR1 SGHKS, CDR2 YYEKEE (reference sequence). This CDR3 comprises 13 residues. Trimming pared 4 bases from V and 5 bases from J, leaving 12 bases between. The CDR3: CASSQGGWTEAFF. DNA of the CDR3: TGTGCCAGCAGCCAAGGGGGATGGACTGAAGCTTTCTTT.

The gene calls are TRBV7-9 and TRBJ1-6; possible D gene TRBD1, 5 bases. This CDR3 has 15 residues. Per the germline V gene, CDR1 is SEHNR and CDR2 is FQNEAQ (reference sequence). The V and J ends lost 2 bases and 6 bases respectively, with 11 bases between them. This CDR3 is CASSLRSGSNSPLHF. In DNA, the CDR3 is TGTGCCAGCAGCTTACGGTCAGGGAGTAATTCACCCCTCCACTTT.

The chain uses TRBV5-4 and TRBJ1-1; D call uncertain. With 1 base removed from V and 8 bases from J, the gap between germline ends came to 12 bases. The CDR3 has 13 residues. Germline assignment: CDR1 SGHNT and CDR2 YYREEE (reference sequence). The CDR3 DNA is TGTGCCAGCAGCTTGTTTTACCGAGGCGAAGCTTTCTTT. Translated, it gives CASSLFYRGEAFF.

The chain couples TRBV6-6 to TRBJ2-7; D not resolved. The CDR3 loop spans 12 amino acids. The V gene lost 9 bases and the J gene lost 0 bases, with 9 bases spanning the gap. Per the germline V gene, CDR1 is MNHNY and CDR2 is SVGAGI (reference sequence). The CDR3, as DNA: TGTGCCAGTTCGTCGCGCTCCTACGAGCAGTACTTC. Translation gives CASSSRSYEQYF.

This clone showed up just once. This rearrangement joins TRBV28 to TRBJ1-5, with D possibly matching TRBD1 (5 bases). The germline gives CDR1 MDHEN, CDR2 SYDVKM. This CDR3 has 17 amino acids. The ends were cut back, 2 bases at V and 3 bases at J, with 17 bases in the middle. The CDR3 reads CASSLAGLGGANQPQHF. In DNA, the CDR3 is TGTGCCAGCAGTTTAGCTGGTCTTGGTGGGGCCAATCAGCCCCAGCATTTT.

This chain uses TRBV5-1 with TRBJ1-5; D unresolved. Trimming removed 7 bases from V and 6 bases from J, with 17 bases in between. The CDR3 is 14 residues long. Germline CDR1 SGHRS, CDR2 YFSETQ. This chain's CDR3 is CASFIGLLGQPQHF. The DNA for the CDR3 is TGCGCCAGCTTTATAGGTCTTCTTGGTCAGCCCCAGCATTTT. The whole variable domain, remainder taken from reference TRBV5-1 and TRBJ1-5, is KAGVTQTPRYLIKTRGQQVTLSCSPISGHRSVSWYQQTPGQGLQFLFEYFSETQRNKGNFPGRFSGRQFSNSRSEMNVSTLELGDSALYLCASFIGLLGQPQHFGDGTRLSIL.

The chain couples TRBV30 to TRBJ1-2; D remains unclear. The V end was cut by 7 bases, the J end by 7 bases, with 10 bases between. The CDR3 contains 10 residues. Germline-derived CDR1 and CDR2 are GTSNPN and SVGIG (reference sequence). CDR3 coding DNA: TGTGCCTCTGCACCGGGTGGCTACACCTTC. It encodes CASAPGGYTF.

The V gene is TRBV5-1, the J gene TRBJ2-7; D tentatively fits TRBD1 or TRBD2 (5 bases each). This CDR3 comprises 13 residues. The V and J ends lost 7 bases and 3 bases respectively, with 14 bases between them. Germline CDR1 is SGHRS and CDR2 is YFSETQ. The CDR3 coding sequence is TGCGCCAGCGGCCGGGACGAAATCTACGAGCAGTACTTC. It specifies CASGRDEIYEQYF.

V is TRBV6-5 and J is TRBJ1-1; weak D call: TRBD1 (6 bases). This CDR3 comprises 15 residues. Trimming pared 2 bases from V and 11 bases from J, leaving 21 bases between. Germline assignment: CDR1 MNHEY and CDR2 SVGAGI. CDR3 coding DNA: TGTGCCAGCAGTTACCTCGGGACGGGGGAAGGGGGGGCTTTCTTT. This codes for CASSYLGTGEGGAFF.

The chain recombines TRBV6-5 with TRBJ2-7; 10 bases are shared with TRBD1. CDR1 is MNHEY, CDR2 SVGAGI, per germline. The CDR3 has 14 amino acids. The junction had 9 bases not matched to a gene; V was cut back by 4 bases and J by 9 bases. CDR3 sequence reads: CASSSGTGVLGQYF. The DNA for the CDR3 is TGTGCCAGCAGTTCCGGGACAGGGGTATTAGGGCAGTACTTC.

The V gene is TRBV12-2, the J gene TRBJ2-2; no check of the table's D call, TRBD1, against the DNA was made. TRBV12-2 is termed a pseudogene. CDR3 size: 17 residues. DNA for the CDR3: TGTGCAAGTCGCTTAGCCCCAGGGGGAACGAACACCGGGGAGCTGTTTTTT. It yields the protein CASRLAPGGTNTGELFF.

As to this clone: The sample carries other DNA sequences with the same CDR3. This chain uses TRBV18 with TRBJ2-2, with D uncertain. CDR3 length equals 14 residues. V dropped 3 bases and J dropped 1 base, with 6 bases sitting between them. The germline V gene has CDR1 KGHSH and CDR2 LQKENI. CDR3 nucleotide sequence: TGTGCCAGCTCACCCCTGGGGAACACCGGGGAGCTGTTTTTT. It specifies CASSPLGNTGELFF. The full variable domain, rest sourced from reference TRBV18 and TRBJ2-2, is NAGVMQNPRHLVRRRGQEARLRCSPMKGHSHVYWYRQLPEEGLKFMVYLQKENIIDESGMPKERFSAEFPKEGPSILRIQQVVRGDSAAYFCASSPLGNTGELFFGEGSRLTVL.